Sequencing of this T cell receptor beta chain was carried out in a study of shared clonotypes between healthy human individuals. Study-wide context: Those who served as donors were a couple of women and a few men between the ages of 18 and 49.

Investigators divided CD4+ cells into CD45RA+ naive and CD45RA-negative memory subsets. The germline CDR1 and CDR2 sequences are MGHDK and SYGVNS. J gave up 1 base and V 4 bases, and 3 bases lay outside the gene matches. The CDR3 contains 15 residues. It was about 190 ng DNA, about 30,000 T cell genomes, that sorted-subset replicate PCRs used. TCRdb's copy holds only in-frame clones and misses some; the assay was immunoSEQ multiplex PCR. This sample has millions of clones, with around nine tenths found just once. The TCR was taken from a man between 18 and 35 years old in good health. The sequenced material came from naive CD4+ T cells sorted from blood. As to subset: CD45RA+ positively selected. V and J are TRBV25-1 and TRBJ1-2; 10 nucleotides match TRBD1. Here the CDR3 reads CASSVRDRGNYGYTF. CDR3 nucleotides: TGTGCCAGCAGTGTCCGGGACAGGGGTAACTATGGCTACACCTTC.